The rows below give T cell receptor beta chains drawn from one sample of a study of response to subunit inactivated influenza vaccine. TCRdb analysed the RT-PCR reads with MiXCR anew, one entry per CDR3 protein. The sample has around 580,000 distinct CDR3 sequences; around 13% are singletons. Sequenced material: PBMCs from blood, taken roughly 12 days after vaccination. The receptor source for this set is a man between 50 and 59 years old who received an inactivated influenza vaccine. The CDR3 runs from the conserved cysteine through the conserved F or W. A D gene is named only where the DNA matches it firmly. Only part of the rows carry a size: once, few, many, or a class if the clone is expanded.

.	TRBJ1-1	few	TRBV29-1	CSVVKENTEAFF	TGCAGCGTTGTAAAAGAGAACACTGAAGCTTTCTTT
.	TRBJ1-1	.	TRBV6-2/TRBV6-3	CASSYGKGRRSWNTEAFF	TGTGCCAGCAGTTATGGGAAGGGACGGAGAAGCTGGAACACTGAAGCTTTCTTT
TRBD2	TRBJ2-1	few	TRBV27	CASSLIAGGDNEQFF	TGTGCCAGCAGTTTAATCGCGGGGGGTGACAATGAGCAGTTCTTC
.	TRBJ2-3	.	TRBV5-1	CASRQEGLSADTQYF	TGCGCCAGCAGACAGGAGGGCCTGAGCGCAGATACGCAGTATTTT
.	TRBJ2-1	few	TRBV6-2/TRBV6-3	CASSYGLTPNRDEQFF	TGTGCCAGCAGTTACGGCTTGACCCCGAATAGGGATGAGCAGTTCTTC
.	TRBJ2-1	few	TRBV9	CASSGGGDNEQFF	TGTGCCAGCAGCGGTGGTGGGGACAATGAGCAGTTCTTC
.	TRBJ2-2	few	TRBV6-2/TRBV6-3	CASSYQLTGELFF	TGTGCCAGCAGTTATCAGTTAACCGGGGAGCTGTTTTTT
.	TRBJ2-7	many	TRBV29-1	CSVGGFRTEQYF	TGCAGCGTTGGGGGCTTTCGGACCGAGCAGTACTTC
.	TRBJ2-1	few	TRBV7-2	CASSLSTKQFF	TGTGCCAGCAGCTTATCAACTAAGCAGTTCTTC
.	TRBJ1-1	.	TRBV9	CASSVDLRPTEAFF	TGTGCCAGCAGCGTAGATCTTAGACCCACTGAAGCTTTCTTT
TRBD1	TRBJ2-7	few	TRBV24-1	CATSVSTGGDYEQYF	TGTGCCACCAGTGTCTCGACAGGGGGAGACTACGAGCAGTACTTC
.	TRBJ2-1	many	TRBV6-1	CASSRQGYNEQFF	TGTGCCAGCAGTAGGCAGGGATACAATGAGCAGTTCTTC